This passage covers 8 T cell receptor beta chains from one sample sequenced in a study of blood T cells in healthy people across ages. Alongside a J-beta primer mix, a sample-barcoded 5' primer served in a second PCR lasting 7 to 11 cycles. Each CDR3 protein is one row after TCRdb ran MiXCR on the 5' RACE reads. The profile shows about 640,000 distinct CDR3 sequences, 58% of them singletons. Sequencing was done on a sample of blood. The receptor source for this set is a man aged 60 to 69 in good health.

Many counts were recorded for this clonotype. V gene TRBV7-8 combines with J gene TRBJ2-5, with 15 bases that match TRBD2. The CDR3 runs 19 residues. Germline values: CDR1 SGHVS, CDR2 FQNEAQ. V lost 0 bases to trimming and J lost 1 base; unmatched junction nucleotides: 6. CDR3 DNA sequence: TGTGCCAGCAGCTTAGCTCCCGGGACTAGCGGGGGGCCCCAAGAGACCCAGTACTTC. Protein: CASSLAPGTSGGPQETQYF.

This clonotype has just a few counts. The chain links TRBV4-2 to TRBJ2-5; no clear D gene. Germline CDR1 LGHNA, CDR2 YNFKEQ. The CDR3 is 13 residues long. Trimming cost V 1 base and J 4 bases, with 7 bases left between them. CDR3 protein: CASSQGPTETQYF. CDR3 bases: TGTGCCAGCAGCCAAGGTCCCACAGAGACCCAGTACTTC.

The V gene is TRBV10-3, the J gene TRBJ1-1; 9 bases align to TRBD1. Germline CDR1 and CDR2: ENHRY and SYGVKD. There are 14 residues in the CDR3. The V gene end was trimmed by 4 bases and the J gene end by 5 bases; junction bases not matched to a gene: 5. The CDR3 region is CAISANRGRTEAFF. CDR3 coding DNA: TGTGCCATCAGTGCGAACAGGGGGCGAACTGAAGCTTTCTTT.

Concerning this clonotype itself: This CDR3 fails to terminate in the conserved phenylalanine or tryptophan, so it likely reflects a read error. The DNA of the CDR3 is TGTGCCAGCAGCTTATCGACAGGGGGGCTTTCTGGGGCCAACGTCCTGACTTCC. Translating gives CASSLSTGGLSGANVLTS. The chain has TRBV7-2 and TRBJ2-6, with 9 bases lining up with TRBD1. The CDR3 spans 18 residues. Germline lookup yields CDR1 SGHTA and CDR2 FQGNSA. V lost 2 bases to trimming and J lost 1 base; unmatched junction nucleotides: 6.

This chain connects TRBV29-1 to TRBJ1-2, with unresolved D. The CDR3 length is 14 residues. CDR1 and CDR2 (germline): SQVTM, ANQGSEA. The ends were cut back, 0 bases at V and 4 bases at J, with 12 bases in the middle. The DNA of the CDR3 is TGCAGCGTTGAAGACCGGGAGCCATCCTATGGCTACACCTTC. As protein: CSVEDREPSYGYTF.

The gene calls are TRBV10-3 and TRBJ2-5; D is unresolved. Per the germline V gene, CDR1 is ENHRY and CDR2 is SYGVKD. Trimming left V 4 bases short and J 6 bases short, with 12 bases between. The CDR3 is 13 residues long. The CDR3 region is CAISADPRKTQYF. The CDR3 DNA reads TGTGCCATCAGTGCGGACCCCAGGAAGACCCAGTACTTC.

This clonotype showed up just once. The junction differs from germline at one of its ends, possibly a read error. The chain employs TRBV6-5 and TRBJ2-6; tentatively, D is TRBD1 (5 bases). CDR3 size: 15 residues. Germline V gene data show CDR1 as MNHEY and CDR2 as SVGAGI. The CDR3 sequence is CASSRLSSGANLLTF. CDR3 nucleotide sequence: TGTGCCAGCAGTCGACTGTCCTCTGGGGCCAACCTCCTGACTTTC.

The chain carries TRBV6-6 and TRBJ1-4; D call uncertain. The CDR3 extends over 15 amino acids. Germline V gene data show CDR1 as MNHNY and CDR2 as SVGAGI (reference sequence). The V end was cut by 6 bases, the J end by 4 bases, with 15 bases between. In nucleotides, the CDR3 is TGTGCCAGCAGCGACGGAAAAGGGTTTAATGAAAAACTGTTTTTT. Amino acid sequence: CASSDGKGFNEKLFF.